The clone carrying this T cell receptor beta chain has just a few counts. Antigen specificity is unknown. The ends were cut back, 4 bases at V and 6 bases at J, with 9 bases in the middle. Germline CDR1 SGHTA, CDR2 FQGNSA. The CDR3 contains 13 residues. The TCRbeta library was prepared with unique molecular identifiers. TCRdb analysed the PCR reads with MiXCR anew, one entry per CDR3 protein. The sample holds hundreds of thousands of distinct CDR3 sequences, about 16% seen once. The data originate from a study of T-cell reconstitution after alpha-beta-depleted transplantation in children. Findings and limits, study-wide: By about two months after transplant, alpha-beta T cells reportedly arose from several hundred graft clones that had expanded. Hyperexpanded clones declined; after one year, newly produced T cells mostly supplied diversity.

The chain has TRBV7-2 and TRBJ2-2, with D hard to call. This sample comprised PBMCs, mostly from graft donor cells, obtained 360 days after TCRalphabeta/CD19-depleted stem cell transplant. This receptor was taken from a male patient between 2 and 10 years old who had a stem cell transplant for acute lymphoblastic leukemia, so the T cells may come from the graft donor. Here the CDR3 reads CASSSMAPGELFF. The CDR3 region has the DNA TGTGCCAGCAGCTCTATGGCCCCCGGGGAGCTGTTTTTT.